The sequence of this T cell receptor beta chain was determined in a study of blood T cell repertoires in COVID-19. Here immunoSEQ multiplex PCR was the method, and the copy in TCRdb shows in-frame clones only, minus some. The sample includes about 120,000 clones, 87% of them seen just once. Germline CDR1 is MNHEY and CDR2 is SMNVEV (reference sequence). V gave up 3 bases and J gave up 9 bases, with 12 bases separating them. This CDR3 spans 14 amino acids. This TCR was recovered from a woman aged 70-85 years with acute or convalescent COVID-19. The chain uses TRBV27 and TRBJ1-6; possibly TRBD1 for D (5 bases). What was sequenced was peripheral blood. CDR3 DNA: TGTGCCAGCAGTTTTTGGGGCCCTAGTTCACCCCTCCACTTT. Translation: CASSFWGPSSPLHF.